This TCR beta chain was captured by sequencing in a study of OX40 agonist ivuxolimab in advanced cancers. This CDR3 has 17 residues. Germline CDR1 is MGHRA and CDR2 is YSYEKL. Trimming cost V 0 bases and J 0 bases, with 13 bases left between them. Measured with immunoSEQ multiplex PCR; TCRdb has only the in-frame clones, and not every one. Counted here are around 50,000 clones, roughly 90% occurring once; the ten biggest clones make up around 0.61%. The sequences come from CD4+ or CD8+ T cells sorted from blood, collected in a trial of the OX40 agonist ivuxolimab. The gene calls are TRBV4-1 and TRBJ2-3; D is unresolved. This receptor was identified in an adult with an advanced solid tumor such as melanoma, head and neck, liver or kidney cancer. This CDR3 is CASSQERRTHSTDTQYF. The CDR3 nucleotides are TGCGCCAGCAGCCAAGAGAGGCGTACACATAGCACAGATACGCAGTATTTT.